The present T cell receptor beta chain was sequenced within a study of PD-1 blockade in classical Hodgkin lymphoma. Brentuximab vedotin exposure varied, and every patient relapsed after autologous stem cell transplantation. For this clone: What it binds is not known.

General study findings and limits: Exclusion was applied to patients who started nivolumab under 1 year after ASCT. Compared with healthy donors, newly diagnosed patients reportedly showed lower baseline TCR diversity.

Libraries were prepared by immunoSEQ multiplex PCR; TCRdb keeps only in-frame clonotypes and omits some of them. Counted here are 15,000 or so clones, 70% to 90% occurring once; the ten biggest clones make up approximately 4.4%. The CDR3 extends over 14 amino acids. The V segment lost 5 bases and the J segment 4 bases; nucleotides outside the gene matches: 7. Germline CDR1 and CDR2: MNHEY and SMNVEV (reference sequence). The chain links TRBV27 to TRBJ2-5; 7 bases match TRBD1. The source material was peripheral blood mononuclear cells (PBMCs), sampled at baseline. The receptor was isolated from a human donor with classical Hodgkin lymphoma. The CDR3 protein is CASSPEAGGETQYF. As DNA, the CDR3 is TGTGCCAGCAGTCCGGAGGCAGGGGGAGAGACCCAGTACTTC.